This TCR beta chain was recovered during a study of T cells in narcolepsy (dated by TCRdb to 2016 to 2018). In the study overall: Healthy control donors were enrolled in the study alongside patients who had narcolepsy type 1 or type 2 (NT1, NT2). To look for autoreactive T cells in narcolepsy patients that target self-antigens of hypocretin neurons (hypocretin, TRIB2), the study used TCR Vbeta sequencing to follow clonotypes in blood and CSF. General findings and caveats noted by the study authors: Some blood memory CD4+ repertoires from patients and controls contained no sequences matching autoreactive T cell clones. Numbers of sequenced blood memory CD4+ clonotypes were comparable, with averages of 38,000 to 40,000 in patients and approximately 33,000 in controls. Autoreactive clonotypes were reported to be detected serially in the blood of the same patients and of different patients, but not in the blood of healthy controls. HCRT-specific and TRIB2-specific autoreactive clonotypes were highlighted in plots that compared CD4+ T cell clonotypes in CSF versus blood from the same patient.

Libraries were made using the immunoSEQ multiplex PCR assay. As stored in TCRdb, this immuneACCESS dataset retains in-frame rearrangements with V and J assigned. A fraction of the clones does not appear; measured against another copy, unresolved V genes explain less than half of the discrepancy, and the remainder lacks a known reason. Here the sample has some 22,000 clones; 85% occur a single time. Of the sample, roughly 10% is held by the ten largest clones. A note on this clone: Its antigen is not yet known. One base away there is no much larger clone; base qualities are not given.

For TCR Vbeta sequencing, memory CD4+ T cells were sorted ex vivo from the peripheral blood of both healthy controls and narcolepsy patients. The sequencing sample was made of memory (CD45RA-) CD4+ T cells from blood. The cell subset or site label, read with the paper, signifies: memory T cells sorted ex vivo from peripheral blood. The origin of this receptor is a human donor in good health.

The DNA is as follows: TGTGCCAGCAGTCCACGAGCCGACAAAGAGACCCAGTACTTC. Translated, this is CASSPRADKETQYF. Rearrangement joined TRBV27 to TRBJ2-5; the D segment cannot be called with confidence. The V and J ends are trimmed by 5 bases and 3 bases, leaving 13 bases between them. The CDR3 runs 14 amino acids, cysteine and phenylalanine included. The kept DNA is CDR3 alone, 42 bases in frame from the first base. Per the germline V gene (reference sequence), MNHEY is the CDR1 and SMNVEV is the CDR2.